A single sample gave rise to the 11 T cell receptor beta chains below, sequenced in a study of blood T cell repertoires in COVID-19. The data were produced by immunoSEQ multiplex PCR, yet TCRdb's version contains in-frame clones alone and is incomplete. The sample holds about 53,000 clones, approximately 84% seen once. The source material was peripheral blood. The receptors originated from a human donor in a cohort sampled during active COVID-19.

The rearrangement links TRBV3-1 (or the pseudogene TRBV3-2) to TRBJ2-7; maybe TRBD1 (5 bases). Germline CDR1 LGHDT, CDR2 YNNKEL (reference sequence). The CDR3 covers 14 residues. Trimming removed 4 bases from V and 11 bases from J, with 21 bases in between. The CDR3, as DNA: TGTGCCAGCAGCCGAGGCCTACTCAGGACATCGGAGTACTTC. Translating it yields CASSRGLLRTSEYF.

The chain is built from TRBV7-9 and TRBJ2-7; D is unclear. Germline V gives CDR1 SEHNR, CDR2 FQNEAQ (reference sequence). Trimming removed 4 bases from V and 2 bases from J, with 9 bases in between. This CDR3 comprises 13 residues. CDR3 region: CASSSQITYEQYF. CDR3 coding DNA: TGTGCCAGCAGCTCCCAAATCACCTACGAGCAGTACTTC.

V and J are TRBV12-3 or TRBV12-4 and TRBJ1-1; 7 positions agree with TRBD1. The V segment lost 2 bases and the J segment 4 bases; nucleotides outside the gene matches: 1. This CDR3 comprises 13 residues. The CDR3 loop is CASSLTGATEAFF. DNA of the CDR3: TGTGCCAGCAGTTTAACAGGGGCCACTGAAGCTTTCTTT.

The chain is built from TRBV12-3 or TRBV12-4 and TRBJ1-4; D may be TRBD1 (5 bases). This CDR3 is built from 13 residues. The V gene lost 3 bases and the J gene lost 10 bases, with 12 bases spanning the gap. CDR3 in amino acids: CASSFSGQGKLFF. CDR3 sequence (DNA): TGTGCCAGCAGTTTTTCCGGGCAGGGAAAACTGTTTTTT.

This clone has just a few counts. The chain is built from TRBV7-9 and TRBJ2-7; the match to TRBD1 covers 7 bases. Germline loops: CDR1 SEHNR, CDR2 FQNEAQ (reference sequence). The junction had 5 bases not matched to a gene; V was cut back by 3 bases and J by 0 bases. CDR3 length: 15 amino acids. CDR3 in amino acids: CASSFIRTGSYEQYF. In nucleotides, the CDR3 is TGTGCCAGCAGCTTTATCAGGACAGGCTCCTACGAGCAGTACTTC.

The chain joins TRBV19 to TRBJ1-5; D may be TRBD1 (5 bases). The CDR3 length is 15 residues. The germline CDR1 and CDR2 sequences are LNHDA and SQIVND (reference sequence). Trimming shortened V by 3 bases and J by 6 bases, and 15 bases separated the two germline ends. CDR3 amino acids: CASSMKWGDAQPQHF. Here the CDR3 DNA reads TGTGCCAGTAGTATGAAATGGGGGGACGCTCAGCCCCAGCATTTT.

This clone showed up just a few times. This chain connects TRBV24-1 to TRBJ2-7; D is undetermined. Germline V gene data show CDR1 as KGHDR and CDR2 as SFDVKD. The CDR3 totals 11 residues. V was trimmed by 4 bases and J by 3 bases, leaving 3 bases between them. The CDR3 sequence: CATSDSYEQYF. The CDR3 bases are TGTGCCACCAGTGACAGCTACGAGCAGTACTTC.

This chain joins TRBV7-6 and TRBJ1-2; 8 bases are shared with TRBD1. This CDR3 comprises 15 residues. The junction had 8 bases not matched to a gene; V was cut back by 2 bases and J by 6 bases. CDR1 is SGHVS, CDR2 FNYEAQ, per germline. This CDR3 reads CASSLKTGAPDGYTF. CDR3 nucleotide sequence: TGTGCCAGCAGCTTAAAGACAGGGGCTCCCGATGGCTACACCTTC.

V and J are TRBV19 and TRBJ2-7; 9 bases match TRBD1. This CDR3 is built from 14 residues. V shed 6 bases and J 1 base; nucleotides not matched to a gene: 4. Germline CDR1 reads LNHDA; CDR2 reads SQIVND (reference sequence). The CDR3, as DNA: TGTGCCAGTAGGACGGGACAGGGATCCTACGAGCAGTACTTC. The encoded protein is CASRTGQGSYEQYF.

This chain connects TRBV14 to TRBJ1-1; the D is unclear. Trimming stripped 1 base from V and 0 bases from J, with 6 bases between. Germline values: CDR1 SGHDN, CDR2 FVKESK. The CDR3 is made up of 14 amino acids. The CDR3 region is CASSQAVMNTEAFF. In nucleotides, the CDR3 is TGTGCCAGCAGCCAAGCGGTCATGAACACTGAAGCTTTCTTT. Drawing the rest from reference TRBV14 and TRBJ1-1, the complete variable domain is EAGVTQFPSHSVIEKGQTVTLRCDPISGHDNLYWYRRVMGKEIKFLLHFVKESKQDESGMPNNRFLAERTGGTYSTLKVQPAELEDSGVYFCASSQAVMNTEAFFGQGTRLTVV.

J is TRBJ2-1 and V is TRBV7-9, with TRBD2 identical over 12 bases. After removal of 4 bases from V and 5 bases from J, the junction contained 12 bases not matched to a gene. The germline CDR1 and CDR2 sequences are SEHNR and FQNEAQ (reference sequence). This CDR3 is 18 amino acids long. CDR3 nucleotide sequence: TGTGCCAGCAGCTCACCTAGCGGGGGGGCCGTGGGGCACAATGAGCAGTTCTTC. Translation: CASSSPSGGAVGHNEQFF.